What follows describes a single T cell receptor beta chain. The CDR3 has 14 residues. Trimming at V came to 6 bases and at J to 2 bases, leaving 5 bases not matched to a gene. Germline V gene lookup returns CDR1 MNHEY and CDR2 SMNVEV (reference sequence). The study ran its PCR with 60 Vbeta and 13 Jbeta primers. Method: immunoSEQ multiplex PCR; TCRdb's copy keeps in-frame clones and lacks some. The table records about 150,000 clones, roughly 80% of them present only once. The data derive from a study of cytomegalovirus exposure and HLA in healthy donors. The chain employs TRBV27 and TRBJ2-7; 9 bases agree with TRBD2. Specimen: PBMCs. The sequence came from a man aged 50 to 60 in good health and CMV-seropositive. This CDR3 reads CASRPLAGTYEQYF. The CDR3 coding sequence is TGTGCCAGCAGGCCTCTAGCGGGAACCTACGAGCAGTACTTC.